The 6 T cell receptor beta chains reported below all come from one sample, sequenced in a study of PD-1 blockade in classical Hodgkin lymphoma. This table comes from immunoSEQ multiplex PCR, and its TCRdb copy is limited to in-frame clones, with some not included. Among about 110,000 clones listed, about 89% were seen once. No patient escaped relapse after autologous stem cell transplantation, and brentuximab vedotin exposure varied. This specimen consisted of peripheral blood mononuclear cells (PBMCs), obtained before the second cycle of nivolumab. The receptors come from a human donor with classical Hodgkin lymphoma.

The gene calls are TRBV6-5 and TRBJ1-2, with a tentative D call TRBD1 (6 bases). The CDR3 has 15 residues. From germline, CDR1 is MNHEY and CDR2 SVGAGI. V lost 4 bases, J lost 4 bases, and 16 bases lay in between. The DNA for the CDR3 is TGTGCCAGCAGTTCCGCCGGACAGCCCACCTATGGCTACACCTTC. It yields the protein CASSSAGQPTYGYTF.

V and J are TRBV27 and TRBJ1-1; TRBD1 might be the D (5 bases). The CDR3 covers 14 residues. Germline V gene sequence: CDR1 MNHEY, CDR2 SMNVEV (reference sequence). V gave up 0 bases and J gave up 5 bases, with 10 bases separating them. CDR3 residues: CASSLSGVGTEAFF. Written as DNA, the CDR3 is TGTGCCAGCAGTTTATCAGGGGTAGGGACTGAAGCTTTCTTT.

The chain carries TRBV30 and TRBJ2-3, with D hard to call. The CDR3 sequence is 12 residues long. From germline, CDR1 is GTSNPN and CDR2 SVGIG (reference sequence). With 2 bases removed from V and 4 bases from J, the gap between germline ends came to 7 bases. The CDR3 DNA sequence: TGTGCCTGGAGTATCCAACCAGATACGCAGTATTTT. This codes for CAWSIQPDTQYF.

The chain combines TRBV5-4 with TRBJ2-1; 7 nucleotides align to TRBD2. J was trimmed by 4 bases and V by 4 bases; bases with no gene match: 17. The CDR3 is 18 amino acids. Per the germline V gene, CDR1 is SGHNT and CDR2 is YYREEE (reference sequence). CDR3 sequence: CASSPGEAGERRYNEQFF. The CDR3, as DNA: TGTGCCAGCAGCCCGGGTGAGGCGGGGGAGCGTAGATACAATGAGCAGTTCTTC.

This chain uses TRBV19 with TRBJ1-1; 9 bases fit TRBD1. The CDR3 length is 18 residues. Germline CDR1 reads LNHDA; CDR2 reads SQIVND (reference sequence). With 1 base clipped from V and 0 bases from J, the junction kept 9 bases outside the gene matches. CDR3 nucleotides: TGTGCCAGTAGTATAGGGGGACAGGGTTATGCTGTGAACACTGAAGCTTTCTTT. Protein: CASSIGGQGYAVNTEAFF.

This clone is a singleton in its sample. This chain links TRBV4-3 with TRBJ2-3; 13 bases line up with TRBD2. V lost 2 bases, J lost 11 bases, and 13 bases stayed unmatched. This CDR3 region has 17 residues. CDR1 and CDR2 from the germline V gene are LGHNA and YSLEER. CDR3 loop: CASSQTDQGLAGWEQYF. CDR3 nucleotide sequence: TGCGCCAGCAGCCAAACTGACCAGGGACTAGCGGGATGGGAGCAGTATTTT.